This TCR beta chain emerged from a study of T-cell memory formation after mild COVID-19. Overall study findings and caveats: Contracting clones localized mainly to CM and EM when CD4+ and mainly to EMRA when CD8+.

Ten or more counts support this clonotype. Its specificity is unknown. UMIs and sample barcodes were carried by the TCR alpha and TCR beta cDNA libraries that 5'RACE produced using constant-segment primers. TCRdb fed the 5' RACE reads into MiXCR, producing one record per CDR3 protein. The sample yields 500,000 to 650,000 distinct CDR3 sequences, approximately 21% seen once. Input material: PBMCs or a T cell subset sorted from them (not recorded which). This TCR was recovered from an adult woman who had mild COVID-19 (a few samples of this study predate the infection). Cell type and time point are not known.

CDR3 bases: TGTGCCAGCAGCTTAGACTTGGAGCAGTACTTC. This encodes CASSLDLEQYF. V is TRBV7-9 and J is TRBJ2-7; D is unresolved. Germline V gene lookup returns CDR1 SEHNR and CDR2 FQNEAQ (reference sequence). V was clipped by 1 base and J by 7 bases, with 5 bases between them. The CDR3 sequence is 11 residues long.